A single TCR beta chain is shown here with its context. This CDR3 has 13 amino acids. The V end lost 1 base, the J end lost 4 bases, and 8 bases lay between the germline ends. Germline values: CDR1 LNHDA, CDR2 SQIVND (reference sequence). The entry originates in a study of blood T cell repertoires in COVID-19. Only in-frame clones appear in the TCRdb table, and some are missing; sequencing was by immunoSEQ multiplex PCR. The profile shows 120,000 to 150,000 clones, approximately 90% of them singletons. Input material: peripheral blood. This receptor was identified in a woman aged 50 to 65 with acute or convalescent COVID-19. The chain joins TRBV19 to TRBJ2-7; D uncertain. CDR3 amino acids: CASSIGAQYEQYF. As DNA, the CDR3 is TGTGCCAGTAGTATAGGGGCCCAGTACGAGCAGTACTTC.